This entry lists 24 T cell receptor beta chains sequenced from one sample in a study of blood T cell repertoires in COVID-19. TCRdb's table, derived via immunoSEQ multiplex PCR, lists solely in-frame clones and lacks some. The sample holds roughly 150,000 clones; about 82% are singletons and the top ten take roughly 8.1%. The sample was peripheral blood. Receptors originate from a woman of 80 years or more with COVID-19, enrolled during active disease.

V usage is TRBV4-1 and J usage is TRBJ2-5; TRBD1 matches at 11 bases. Germline V gene sequence: CDR1 MGHRA, CDR2 YSYEKL. The trim removed 2 bases at V and 9 bases at J, leaving 8 bases unmatched. The CDR3 spans 15 residues. This CDR3 reads CASSQPSGTGGAQYF. The DNA for the CDR3 is TGCGCCAGCAGCCAACCATCTGGGACAGGGGGAGCCCAGTACTTC.

The J gene is TRBJ2-3, the V gene TRBV19; weak D call: TRBD1 (5 bases). The germline gives CDR1 LNHDA, CDR2 SQIVND (reference sequence). Deletions cut 1 base from V and 11 bases from J, with 13 bases between. This CDR3 region has 13 residues. The DNA for the CDR3 is TGTGCCAGTAGTATAGCGGCGACAGAGCAGCAGTATTTT. Its translation is CASSIAATEQQYF.

This chain links TRBV5-1 with TRBJ2-5; 8 nucleotides align to TRBD2. Germline V lookup: CDR1 SGHRS, CDR2 YFSETQ. V trimming: 4 bases; J trimming: 2 bases; junction bases outside the gene matches: 4. The CDR3 runs 14 residues. CDR3 amino acids: CASSPGGTQETQYF. The DNA for the CDR3 is TGCGCCAGCAGCCCGGGGGGGACGCAAGAGACCCAGTACTTC. Full variable domain (outside the CDR3, taken from reference TRBV5-1 and TRBJ2-5): KAGVTQTPRYLIKTRGQQVTLSCSPISGHRSVSWYQQTPGQGLQFLFEYFSETQRNKGNFPGRFSGRQFSNSRSEMNVSTLELGDSALYLCASSPGGTQETQYFGPGTRLLVL.

V usage is TRBV29-1 and J usage is TRBJ2-1; 10 bases line up with TRBD2. CDR3 length: 15 residues. Germline V gene lookup returns CDR1 SQVTM and CDR2 ANQGSEA. J gave up 5 bases and V 4 bases, and 8 bases lay outside the gene matches. CDR3 residues: CSVGKRLAGNNEQFF. The CDR3 bases are TGCAGCGTTGGGAAACGACTAGCGGGTAACAATGAGCAGTTCTTC.

The chain recombines TRBV5-1 with TRBJ1-2; TRBD1 agrees at 8 bases. Germline CDR1 is SGHRS and CDR2 is YFSETQ. V lost 3 bases and J lost 4; bases outside the gene matches: 5. The CDR3 sequence is 14 residues long. The CDR3 reads CASSSRTGTYGYTF. The CDR3 DNA reads TGCGCCAGCAGCTCTCGGACAGGGACCTATGGCTACACCTTC.

The V and J genes are TRBV6-8 and TRBJ2-7; TRBD2 matches at 9 bases. Germline assignment: CDR1 MNHGY and CDR2 SAAAGT. V lost 7 bases to trimming and J lost 4 bases; unmatched junction nucleotides: 14. The CDR3 has 16 amino acids. The CDR3 here is CASIPHPSGNPYEQYF. The DNA of the CDR3 is TGTGCCAGCATTCCCCATCCTAGCGGGAACCCATACGAGCAGTACTTC.

The rearrangement joins TRBV5-6 to TRBJ2-2; weak D call: TRBD2 (7 bases). Deletions cut 0 bases from V and 1 base from J, with 13 bases between. The CDR3 runs to 17 residues. Germline-derived CDR1 and CDR2 are SGHDT and YYEEEE. Here the CDR3 DNA reads TGTGCCAGCAGCTTGGGGGCGGGGGCCGTGAACACCGGGGAGCTGTTTTTT. It yields the protein CASSLGAGAVNTGELFF.

This clone came up a few times. The rearrangement uses TRBV3-1 (or the pseudogene TRBV3-2) and TRBJ1-2; D not resolved. The CDR3 has 13 residues. The V gene's germline CDR1 is LGHDT and CDR2 YNNKEL (reference sequence). Deletions cut 1 base from V and 7 bases from J, with 10 bases between. CDR3 coding DNA: TGTGCCAGCAGCCAAGGAGGTAGTTTTGGCTACACCTTC. Protein: CASSQGGSFGYTF.

There are a few counts of this clone. The CDR3 spells CAIGSSGGASTDTQYF. The CDR3 DNA reads as TGTGCCATCGGGAGTAGCGGGGGGGCAAGCACAGATACGCAGTATTTT. The chain couples TRBV10-3 to TRBJ2-3, with TRBD2 matching over 11 bases. The V gene's germline CDR1 is ENHRY and CDR2 SYGVKD. The CDR3 sequence is 16 residues long. V was clipped by 8 bases and J by 0 bases; unmatched bases: 7.

As DNA, the CDR3 is TGTGCCAGCGGTTCAGGGCTCTCCCGCTACGCAGATACGCAGTATTTT. It yields the protein CASGSGLSRYADTQYF. The rearrangement links TRBV9 to TRBJ2-3, with D maybe TRBD1 (5 bases). The germline V and J ends were trimmed by 7 bases and 4 bases, with 22 bases remaining between them. CDR1 SGDLS and CDR2 YYNGEE come from the germline V gene. The CDR3 extends over 16 amino acids.

This clone was observed once. The chain employs TRBV6-5 and TRBJ2-6; 8 bases align to TRBD1. The trim removed 10 bases at V and 2 bases at J, leaving 7 bases unmatched. The germline V gene has CDR1 MNHEY and CDR2 SVGAGI. The CDR3 has 15 amino acids. The CDR3 DNA sequence: TGTGCCACAGGGGGCTTCGCGGCTGGGGCCAACGTCCTGACTTTC. It codes for CATGGFAAGANVLTF.

The CDR3 loop reads CASSLLLQGRETQYF. CDR3 DNA sequence: TGTGCCAGCAGCCTCCTCTTACAGGGCCGGGAGACCCAGTACTTC. The chain recombines TRBV11-1 with TRBJ2-5, with D possibly matching TRBD1 (6 bases). Trimming pared 5 bases from V and 5 bases from J, leaving 18 bases between. In germline, CDR1 is SGHAT, CDR2 FQDESV (reference sequence). This CDR3 spans 15 amino acids. Using reference TRBV11-1 and TRBJ2-5 for the parts outside the CDR3, the full variable domain is EAEVAQSPRYKITEKSQAVAFWCDPISGHATLYWYRQILGQGPELLVQFQDESVVDDSQLPKDRFSAERLKGVDSTLKIQPAELGDSAMYLCASSLLLQGRETQYFGPGTRLLVL.

The chain combines TRBV9 with TRBJ1-1; D is unresolved. V was cut by 4 bases and J by 3 bases, with 13 bases left in between. CDR1 is SGDLS and CDR2 is YYNGEE in the germline V gene. The CDR3 spans 14 residues. The CDR3 DNA is TGTGCCAGCAGCCCATCGACACCATACACTGAAGCTTTCTTT. This sequence encodes CASSPSTPYTEAFF.

The chain carries TRBV29-1 and TRBJ2-1, with 7 bases fitting TRBD2. With V trimmed by 5 bases and J by 0 bases, 1 base remained unmatched. This CDR3 has 13 amino acids. Germline loops: CDR1 SQVTM, CDR2 ANQGSEA. The CDR3 sequence is CSVLADSYNEQFF. The CDR3 DNA is TGCAGCGTTCTAGCGGACTCCTACAATGAGCAGTTCTTC.

Concerning this clone itself: Other DNA sequences in this specimen translate into the identical CDR3. The chain links TRBV5-1 to TRBJ2-1; 8 nucleotides align to TRBD1. CDR1 SGHRS and CDR2 YFSETQ come from the germline V gene. The CDR3 runs 14 residues. Trimming cost V 3 bases and J 6 bases; bases outside gene matches: 5. DNA of the CDR3: TGCGCCAGCAGCTCGGGGACAGGCCCCAATGAGCAGTTCTTC. Translated, it gives CASSSGTGPNEQFF.

The chain carries TRBV28 and TRBJ1-3, with D tentatively TRBD1 (6 bases). The V end was cut by 3 bases, the J end by 2 bases, with 11 bases between. Germline lookup yields CDR1 MDHEN and CDR2 SYDVKM. This CDR3 has 15 residues. The CDR3, as DNA: TGTGCCAGCAGTTTTGCAGGGGCTGCTGGAAACACCATATATTTT. The encoded protein is CASSFAGAAGNTIYF.

The chain has TRBV27 and TRBJ2-5, with 11 bases that match TRBD1. The CDR3 has 16 residues. Germline CDR1 MNHEY, CDR2 SMNVEV (reference sequence). V lost 3 bases, J lost 5 bases, and 8 bases stayed unmatched. The CDR3 sequence is CASSFRGTGGSETQYF. The CDR3 coding sequence is TGTGCCAGCAGTTTCAGAGGGACAGGGGGTTCGGAGACCCAGTACTTC.

This clone was observed a handful of times. The rearrangement links TRBV2 to TRBJ2-7; 8 positions agree with TRBD1. CDR3 length: 12 amino acids. Unmatched junction bases numbered 4, after V lost 7 bases and J lost 5 bases. The germline gives CDR1 SNHLY, CDR2 FYNNEI. Here the CDR3 reads CASKQTGDEQYF. The CDR3, as DNA: TGTGCCAGCAAACAGACAGGGGACGAGCAGTACTTC.

J is TRBJ2-5 and V is TRBV5-4; 7 bases are shared with TRBD1. Germline lookup yields CDR1 SGHNT and CDR2 YYREEE (reference sequence). This CDR3 has 12 amino acids. J lost 5 bases, V lost 4 bases, and 2 bases had no gene match. The CDR3 sequence is CASSLRGETQYF. In DNA form, the CDR3 reads TGTGCCAGCAGCCTCAGGGGGGAGACCCAGTACTTC.

The chain links TRBV24-1 to TRBJ2-2; D remains ambiguous. Germline lookup yields CDR1 KGHDR and CDR2 SFDVKD. The CDR3 spans 15 residues. Deletions cut 2 bases from V and 0 bases from J, with 6 bases between. CDR3 protein: CATSDSVANTGELFF. The CDR3 DNA reads as TGTGCCACCAGTGATTCGGTCGCGAACACCGGGGAGCTGTTTTTT.

V and J are TRBV6-1 and TRBJ1-5, with TRBD1 as a possible D gene (6 bases). This CDR3 spans 15 amino acids. Germline V gene data show CDR1 as MNHNS and CDR2 as SASEGT. The V and J ends lost 3 bases and 3 bases respectively, with 12 bases between them. The CDR3 region is CASSDRYRDNQPQHF. In nucleotides, the CDR3 is TGTGCCAGCAGTGATCGATACAGGGACAATCAGCCCCAGCATTTT.

This clone was picked up a small number of times. The CDR3 protein is CASSILLYNEQFF. The DNA for the CDR3 is TGTGCCAGTAGTATTTTACTTTACAATGAGCAGTTCTTC. This chain joins TRBV19 and TRBJ2-1; D remains unclear. The CDR3 spans 13 residues. The germline gives CDR1 LNHDA, CDR2 SQIVND (reference sequence). The V gene lost 3 bases and the J gene lost 4 bases, with 7 bases spanning the gap.

In its sample, this clone was seen a few times. This sequence joins TRBV24-1 and TRBJ2-1, with D possibly TRBD2 on 5 matching bases. Trimming stripped 5 bases from V and 6 bases from J, with 13 bases between. The germline V gene has CDR1 KGHDR and CDR2 SFDVKD. This CDR3 comprises 14 residues. CDR3 DNA sequence: TGTGCCACCAGTGGGGATAGTCGGGGCAATGAGCAGTTCTTC. Protein sequence: CATSGDSRGNEQFF.

The chain has TRBV28 and TRBJ1-5; D is uncertain. There are 13 residues in the CDR3. With 5 bases removed from V and 16 bases from J, the gap between germline ends came to 21 bases. Per germline, CDR1 MDHEN and CDR2 SYDVKM. CDR3 in DNA: TGTGCCAGCAGTCGCTTGGGAGCCTCAGTTCGACATTTT. Encoded protein: CASSRLGASVRHF.